What follows is one TCR beta chain and its context. Its antigen remains unidentified. This specimen belongs to a study of cytomegalovirus exposure and HLA in healthy donors. Findings and caveats of the study: Productive status was seen about 87% or about 30% of the time for most TCR beta V segments in an earlier analysis. Among TCR beta chains of equal frequency, HLA-associated ones were more clonally expanded in a later analysis. The presence/absence work took it that sequencing depth was about the same across donors.

Amplification used 60 Vbeta primers and 13 Jbeta primers. In the original processing: The count from a later analysis was 60 million to 85 million unique TCR beta chains, some 11 million of them shared. The protocol was immunoSEQ multiplex PCR, while the TCRdb copy is restricted to in-frame clones and leaves out a portion. V and J calls plus clone size are reproduced from that table; the DNA served to infer D and trimming. Here the sample table reports approximately 70,000 clones. What was sequenced was PBMCs. This TCR derives from a woman aged 40-49 years in good health and CMV-seropositive.

The CDR3 nucleotides read TGTGCCAGTAGTATCGGGAGCTACACAGATACGCAGTATTTT. Its protein product is CASSIGSYTDTQYF. This chain connects TRBV19 to TRBJ2-3, with TRBD2 as a possible D gene (6 bases). The V gene's germline CDR1 is LNHDA and CDR2 SQIVND (reference sequence). The CDR3 totals 14 residues. Trimming pared 3 bases from V and 2 bases from J, leaving 9 bases between.